This T cell receptor beta chain is from a study of OX40 agonist ivuxolimab in advanced cancers. Study-level background: Recorded diagnoses for dose-escalation patients were hepatocellular carcinoma, melanoma, renal cell or head and neck cancer. A mean age of roughly 60 years, range about 20 to 85, was recorded, and under 85% were male.

Germline CDR1 reads GTSNPN; CDR2 reads SVGIG (reference sequence). V was shortened by 0 bases and J by 1 base, with 5 bases between the two germline ends. The CDR3 consists of 13 residues. As for this clone: This specimen includes other DNA sequences encoding the same CDR3.

At cycle 4 day 1, cycle 7 day 1, and baseline, blood was sampled. Produced via immunoSEQ multiplex PCR; TCRdb's table is partial and in-frame only. The table shows roughly 64,000 clones, with roughly 81% occurring only once. The sequence came from an adult with an advanced solid tumor such as melanoma, head and neck, liver or kidney cancer. This chain links TRBV30 with TRBJ2-3, with D uncertain. The sequences come from CD4+ or CD8+ T cells sorted from blood, collected in a trial of the OX40 agonist ivuxolimab. The CDR3 nucleotides are TGTGCCTGGAGTGTAAGCCGCACAGATACGCAGTATTTT. It encodes CAWSVSRTDTQYF.